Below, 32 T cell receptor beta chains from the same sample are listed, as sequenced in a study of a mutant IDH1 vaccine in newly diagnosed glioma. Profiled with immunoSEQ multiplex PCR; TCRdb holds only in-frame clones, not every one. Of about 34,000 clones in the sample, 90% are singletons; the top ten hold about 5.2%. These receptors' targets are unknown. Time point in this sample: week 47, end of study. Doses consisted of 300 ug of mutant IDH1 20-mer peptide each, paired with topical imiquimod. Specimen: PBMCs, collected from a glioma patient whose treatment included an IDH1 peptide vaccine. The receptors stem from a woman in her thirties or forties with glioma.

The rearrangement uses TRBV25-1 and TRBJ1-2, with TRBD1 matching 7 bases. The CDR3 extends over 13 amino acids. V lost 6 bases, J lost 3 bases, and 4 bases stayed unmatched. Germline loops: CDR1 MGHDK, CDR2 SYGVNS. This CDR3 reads CASRSGTDYGYTF. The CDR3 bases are TGTGCCAGCAGGTCCGGGACAGACTATGGCTACACCTTC.

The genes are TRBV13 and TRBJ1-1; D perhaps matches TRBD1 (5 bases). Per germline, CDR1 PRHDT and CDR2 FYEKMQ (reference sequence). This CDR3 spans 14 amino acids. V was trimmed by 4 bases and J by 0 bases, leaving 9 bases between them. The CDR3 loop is CASSSWTLNTEAFF. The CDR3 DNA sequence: TGTGCCAGCAGCTCTTGGACACTGAACACTGAAGCTTTCTTT.

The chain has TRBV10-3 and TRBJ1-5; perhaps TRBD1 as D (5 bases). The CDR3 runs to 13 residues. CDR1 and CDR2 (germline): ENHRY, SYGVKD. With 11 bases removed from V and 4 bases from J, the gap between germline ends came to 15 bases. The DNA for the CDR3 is TGTGCCTCGGGTCAGGGCGGGAATCAGCCCCAGCATTTT. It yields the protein CASGQGGNQPQHF.

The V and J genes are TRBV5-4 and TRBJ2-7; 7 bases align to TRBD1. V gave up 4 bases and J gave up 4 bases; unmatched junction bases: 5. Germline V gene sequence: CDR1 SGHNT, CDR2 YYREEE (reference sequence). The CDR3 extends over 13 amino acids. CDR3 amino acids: CASSGDSVYEQYF. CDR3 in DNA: TGTGCCAGCAGCGGGGACAGTGTTTACGAGCAGTACTTC.

CDR3: CASSQDRDRDKSGNTIYF. The CDR3 nucleotides are TGTGCCAGCAGCCAAGATCGGGACAGGGATAAGTCTGGAAACACCATATATTTT. V is TRBV14 and J is TRBJ1-3; 9 bases agree with TRBD1. V lost 0 bases to trimming and J lost 1 base; unmatched junction nucleotides: 7. The germline V gene has CDR1 SGHDN and CDR2 FVKESK. The CDR3 is 18 residues long.

DNA for the CDR3: TGTGCCAGTAGTACCGGGACAGGGGAGGTAGATACGCAGTATTTT. This codes for CASSTGTGEVDTQYF. V gene TRBV19 combines with J gene TRBJ2-3, with 10 nucleotides matching TRBD1. This CDR3 is 15 amino acids long. With V trimmed by 4 bases and J by 5 bases, 6 bases remained unmatched. CDR1 and CDR2 from the germline V gene are LNHDA and SQIVND (reference sequence).

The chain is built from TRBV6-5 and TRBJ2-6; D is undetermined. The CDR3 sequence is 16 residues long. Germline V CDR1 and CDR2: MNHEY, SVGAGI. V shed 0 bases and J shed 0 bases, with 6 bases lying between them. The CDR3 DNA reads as TGTGCCAGCAGTTACTCCGGTAACTCTGGGGCCAACGTCCTGACTTTC. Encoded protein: CASSYSGNSGANVLTF.

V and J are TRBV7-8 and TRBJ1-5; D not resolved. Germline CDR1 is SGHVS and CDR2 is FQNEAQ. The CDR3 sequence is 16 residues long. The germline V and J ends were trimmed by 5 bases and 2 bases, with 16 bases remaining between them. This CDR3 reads CASSLPLWHGNQPQHF. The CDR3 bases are TGTGCCAGCAGCCTACCTCTTTGGCACGGCAATCAGCCCCAGCATTTT.

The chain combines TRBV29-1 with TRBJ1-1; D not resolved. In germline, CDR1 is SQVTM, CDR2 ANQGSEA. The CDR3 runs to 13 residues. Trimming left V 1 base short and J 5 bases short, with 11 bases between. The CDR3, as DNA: TGCAGCGTTGAAGGTGGGATGGATACTGAAGCTTTCTTT. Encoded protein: CSVEGGMDTEAFF.

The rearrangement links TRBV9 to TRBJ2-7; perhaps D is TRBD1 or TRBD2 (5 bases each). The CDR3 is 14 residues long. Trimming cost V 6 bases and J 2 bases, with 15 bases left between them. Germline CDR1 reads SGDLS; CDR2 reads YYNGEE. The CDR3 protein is CASTARDGPYEQYF. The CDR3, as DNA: TGTGCCAGCACCGCCCGGGACGGCCCCTACGAGCAGTACTTC.

The CDR3 region has the DNA TGTGCCAGCAGTATGACAGGGGGCTATTCAGATACGCAGTATTTT. Translated, it gives CASSMTGGYSDTQYF. The chain combines TRBV28 with TRBJ2-3, with 10 bases identical to TRBD1. Germline V CDR1 and CDR2: MDHEN, SYDVKM. Germline trimming cut 5 bases from V and 4 bases from J; bases unmatched to any gene: 6. This CDR3 is built from 15 residues.

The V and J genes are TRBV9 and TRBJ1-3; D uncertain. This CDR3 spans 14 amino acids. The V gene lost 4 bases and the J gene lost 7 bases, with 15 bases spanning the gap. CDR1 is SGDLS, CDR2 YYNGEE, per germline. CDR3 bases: TGTGCCAGCAGCACCGGCCTGCTGGGGAACACCATATATTTT. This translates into CASSTGLLGNTIYF.

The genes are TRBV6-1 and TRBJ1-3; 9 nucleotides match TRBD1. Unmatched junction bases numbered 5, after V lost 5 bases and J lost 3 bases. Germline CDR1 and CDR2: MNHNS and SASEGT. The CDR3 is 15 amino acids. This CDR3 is CASSKGQGNGNTIYF. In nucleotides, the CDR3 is TGTGCCAGCAGTAAGGGACAGGGTAATGGAAACACCATATATTTT.

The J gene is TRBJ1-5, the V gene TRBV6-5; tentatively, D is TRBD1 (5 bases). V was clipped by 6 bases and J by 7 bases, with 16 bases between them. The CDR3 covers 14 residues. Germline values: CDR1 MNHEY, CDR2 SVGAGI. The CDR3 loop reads CASRSLGEQQPQHF. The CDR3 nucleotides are TGTGCCAGCAGATCACTGGGGGAGCAGCAGCCCCAGCATTTT.

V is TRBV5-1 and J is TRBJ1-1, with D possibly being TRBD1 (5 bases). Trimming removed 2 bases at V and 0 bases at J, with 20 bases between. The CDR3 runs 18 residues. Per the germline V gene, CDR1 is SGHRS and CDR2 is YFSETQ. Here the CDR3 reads CASSFSDSLRPMNTEAFF. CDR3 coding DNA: TGCGCCAGCAGCTTCTCCGACAGCCTACGACCGATGAACACTGAAGCTTTCTTT.

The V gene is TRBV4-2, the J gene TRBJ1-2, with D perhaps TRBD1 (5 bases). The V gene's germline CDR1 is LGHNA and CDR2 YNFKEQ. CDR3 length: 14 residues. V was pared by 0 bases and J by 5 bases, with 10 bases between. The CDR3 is CASSQDRGSYGYTF. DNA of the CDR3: TGTGCCAGCAGCCAAGATCGGGGCAGTTATGGCTACACCTTC.

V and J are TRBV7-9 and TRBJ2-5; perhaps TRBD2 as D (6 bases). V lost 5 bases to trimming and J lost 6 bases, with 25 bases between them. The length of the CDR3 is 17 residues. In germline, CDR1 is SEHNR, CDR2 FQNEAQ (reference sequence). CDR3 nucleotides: TGTGCCAGCAGCCCCTTGGGGTTGGGACTGGCGGCGCAGACCCAGTACTTC. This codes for CASSPLGLGLAAQTQYF.

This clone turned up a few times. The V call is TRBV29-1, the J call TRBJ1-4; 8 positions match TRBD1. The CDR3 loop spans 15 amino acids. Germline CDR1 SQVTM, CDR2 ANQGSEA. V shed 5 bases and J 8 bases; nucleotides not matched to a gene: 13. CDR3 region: CSVLGLGRGREKLFF. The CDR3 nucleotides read TGCAGCGTTTTGGGTTTGGGCAGGGGGCGCGAAAAACTGTTTTTT.

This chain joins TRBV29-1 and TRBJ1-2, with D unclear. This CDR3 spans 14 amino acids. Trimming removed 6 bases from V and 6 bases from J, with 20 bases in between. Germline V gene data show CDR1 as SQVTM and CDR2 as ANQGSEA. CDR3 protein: CSVSSKAGTHGYTF. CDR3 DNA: TGCAGCGTCTCCTCCAAGGCAGGCACCCATGGCTACACCTTC. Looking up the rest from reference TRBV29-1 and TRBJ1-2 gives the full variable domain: SAVISQKPSRDICQRGTSLTIQCQVDSQVTMMFWYRQQPGQSLTLIATANQGSEATYESGFVIDKFPISRPNLTFSTLTVSNMSPEDSSIYLCSVSSKAGTHGYTFGSGTRLTVV.

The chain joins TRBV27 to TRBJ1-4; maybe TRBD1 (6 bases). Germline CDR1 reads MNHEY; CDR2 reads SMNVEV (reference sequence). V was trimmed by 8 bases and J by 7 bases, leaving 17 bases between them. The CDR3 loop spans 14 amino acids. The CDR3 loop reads CASRRRGVTEKLFF. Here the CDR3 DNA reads TGTGCCAGCCGTCGAAGGGGGGTGACTGAAAAACTGTTTTTT.

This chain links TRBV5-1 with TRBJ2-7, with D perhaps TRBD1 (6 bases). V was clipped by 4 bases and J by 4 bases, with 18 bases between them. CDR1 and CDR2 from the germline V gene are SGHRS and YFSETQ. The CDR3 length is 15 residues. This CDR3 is CASSISTGTRYEQYF. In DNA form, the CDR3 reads TGCGCCAGCAGCATATCGACAGGTACCCGTTACGAGCAGTACTTC.

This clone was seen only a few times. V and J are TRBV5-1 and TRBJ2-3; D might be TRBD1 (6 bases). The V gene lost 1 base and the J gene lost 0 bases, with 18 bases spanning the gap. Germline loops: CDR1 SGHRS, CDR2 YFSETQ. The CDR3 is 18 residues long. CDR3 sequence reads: CASSLIGQSLTSTDTQYF. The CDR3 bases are TGCGCCAGCAGCTTGATAGGACAGAGCCTTACTAGCACAGATACGCAGTATTTT.

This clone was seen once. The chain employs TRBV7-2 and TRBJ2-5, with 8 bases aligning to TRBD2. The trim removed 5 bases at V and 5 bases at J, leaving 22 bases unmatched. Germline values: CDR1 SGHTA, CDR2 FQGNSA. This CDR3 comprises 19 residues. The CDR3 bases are TGTGCCAGCAGCCTCAGATACCTGGGAAGCGGGGGCGTTCGGGAGACCCAGTACTTC. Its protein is CASSLRYLGSGGVRETQYF.

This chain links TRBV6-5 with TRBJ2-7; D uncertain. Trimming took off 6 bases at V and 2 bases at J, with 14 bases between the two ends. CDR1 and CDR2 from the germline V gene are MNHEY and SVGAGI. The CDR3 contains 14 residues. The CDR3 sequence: CASSRSQPPYEQYF. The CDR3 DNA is TGTGCCAGCAGCCGGTCACAGCCCCCCTACGAGCAGTACTTC.

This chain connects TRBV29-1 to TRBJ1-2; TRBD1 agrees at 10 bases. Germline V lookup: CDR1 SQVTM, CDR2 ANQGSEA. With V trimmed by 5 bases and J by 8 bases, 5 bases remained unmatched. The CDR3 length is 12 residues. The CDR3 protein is CSVLRTGGGYTF. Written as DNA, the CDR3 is TGCAGCGTTCTTAGGACAGGGGGGGGCTACACCTTC.

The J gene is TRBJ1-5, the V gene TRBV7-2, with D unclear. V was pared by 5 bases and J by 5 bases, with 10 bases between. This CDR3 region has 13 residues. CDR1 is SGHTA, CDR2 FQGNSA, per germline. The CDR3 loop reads CASSPGRDQPQHF. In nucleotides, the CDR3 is TGTGCCAGCAGCCCGGGCCGGGATCAGCCCCAGCATTTT. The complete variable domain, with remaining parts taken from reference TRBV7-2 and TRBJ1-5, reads GAGVSQSPSNKVTEKGKDVELRCDPISGHTALYWYRQSLGQGLEFLIYFQGNSAPDKSGLPSDRFSAERTGGSVSTLTIQRTQQEDSAVYLCASSPGRDQPQHFGDGTRLSIL.

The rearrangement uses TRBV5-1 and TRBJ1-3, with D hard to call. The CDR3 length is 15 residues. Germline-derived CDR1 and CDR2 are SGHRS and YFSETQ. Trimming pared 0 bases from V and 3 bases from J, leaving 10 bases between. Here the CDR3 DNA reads TGCGCCAGCAGCTTGGATGGTGGGAGTGGAAACACCATATATTTT. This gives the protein CASSLDGGSGNTIYF.

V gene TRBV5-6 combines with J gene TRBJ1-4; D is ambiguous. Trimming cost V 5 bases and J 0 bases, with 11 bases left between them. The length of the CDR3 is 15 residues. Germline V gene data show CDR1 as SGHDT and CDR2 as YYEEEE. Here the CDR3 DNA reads TGTGCCAGCAGGGTAGGACCTTCAACTAATGAAAAACTGTTTTTT. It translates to CASRVGPSTNEKLFF.

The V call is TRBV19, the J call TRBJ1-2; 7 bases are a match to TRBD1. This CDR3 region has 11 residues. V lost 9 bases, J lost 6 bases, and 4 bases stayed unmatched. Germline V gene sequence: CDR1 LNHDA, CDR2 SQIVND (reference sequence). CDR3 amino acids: CASTTGHGYTF. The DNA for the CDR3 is TGTGCCAGCACGACAGGGCATGGCTACACCTTC.

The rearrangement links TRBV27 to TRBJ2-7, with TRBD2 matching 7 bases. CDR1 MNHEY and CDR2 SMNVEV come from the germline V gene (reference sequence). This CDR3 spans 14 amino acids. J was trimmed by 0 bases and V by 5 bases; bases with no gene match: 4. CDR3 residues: CASSTGGSSYEQYF. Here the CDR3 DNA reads TGTGCCAGCAGTACCGGGGGGTCCTCCTACGAGCAGTACTTC.

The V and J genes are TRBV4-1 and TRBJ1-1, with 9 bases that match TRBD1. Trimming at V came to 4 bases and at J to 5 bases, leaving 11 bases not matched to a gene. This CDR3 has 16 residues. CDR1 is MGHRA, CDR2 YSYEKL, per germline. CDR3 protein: CASSLEPGTGRTEAFF. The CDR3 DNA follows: TGCGCCAGCAGCCTCGAACCCGGGACAGGGAGGACTGAAGCTTTCTTT.

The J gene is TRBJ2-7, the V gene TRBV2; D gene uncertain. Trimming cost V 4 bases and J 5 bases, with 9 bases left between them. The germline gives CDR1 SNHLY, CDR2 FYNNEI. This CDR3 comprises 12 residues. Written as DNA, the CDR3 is TGTGCCAGCAGTGGCGACGGAGACGAGCAGTACTTC. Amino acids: CASSGDGDEQYF.